This T cell receptor beta chain was observed in a study of blood T cell repertoires in COVID-19. Looking at the study overall: The United States, Italy and Spain supplied acute and convalescent COVID-19 samples. Sample material is recorded as cDNA or gDNA derived from T cells, B-cell-depleted T cells, or PBMCs.

This clone has a single count. As handled by the study authors: From reference gene primer amplification, estimates of nucleated cell counts were derived. Clones were sequenced by immunoSEQ multiplex PCR, and TCRdb holds only the in-frame ones, with some missing. The V and J calls and clone size come from that table; D and trimming were worked out from the DNA. The sample includes around 250,000 clones, approximately 84% of them seen just once. The source of this sequence is a human donor in a cohort sampled during active COVID-19. The source material was peripheral blood.

CDR3 protein: CASSPRYLDTQYF. CDR3 DNA: TGCGCCAGCAGCCCTCGTTATTTAGATACGCAGTATTTT. The genes are TRBV5-1 and TRBJ2-3; D is unresolved. CDR3 size: 13 residues. Trimming removed 4 bases from V and 5 bases from J, with 11 bases in between. Germline-derived CDR1 and CDR2 are SGHRS and YFSETQ.